The sequence of this T cell receptor beta chain was determined in a study of cytomegalovirus exposure and HLA in healthy donors. This clone has just one count. Its antigen is still unknown. The study, taken as a whole, reports: Follow-up analysis seemed to connect common viral pathogens with several of the most significant clusters identified. V segments that were indistinguishable, TRBV6-2 and TRBV6-3 among them, were omitted from analysis. In a later analysis, TCR beta V- and J-gene trimming was associated with a missense DCLRE1C variant.

PCR was performed using 60 Vbeta and 13 Jbeta primers. As handled by the study authors: Approximately 11 million shared chains were among around 80 million unique TCR beta chains counted in a later analysis. Profiling relied on immunoSEQ multiplex PCR, and the TCRdb table lists in-frame clones only, not all of them. The V and J calls and clone size are taken from that table; D and trimming were inferred from the DNA. The sample has 95,000 to 100,000 clones; around 79% are singletons. The CDR3 has 11 amino acids. CDR1 and CDR2 (germline): DFQATT, SNEGSKA (reference sequence). The J segment lost 5 bases and the V segment lost 5 bases, leaving 3 bases of the junction unmatched.

V usage is TRBV20-1 and J usage is TRBJ2-7; 7 nucleotides align to TRBD2. Sample: PBMCs. This TCR derives from a woman in her thirties or forties in good health and CMV-seronegative. The CDR3 loop is CSAGTTNEQYF. The DNA for the CDR3 is TGCAGTGCTGGGACTACGAACGAGCAGTACTTC.